This TCR beta chain was sequenced for a study of control samples from healthy donors and cancer patients. Clones were read by immunoSEQ multiplex PCR, and TCRdb kept only the in-frame ones, dropping some. Among about 60,000 clones listed, approximately 95% were seen once. Germline V gene data show CDR1 as MGHRA and CDR2 as YSYEKL. Trimming cost V 4 bases and J 5 bases, with 15 bases left between them. The CDR3 loop spans 15 amino acids. Sequenced input: blood. The chain is built from TRBV4-1 and TRBJ1-3; no definite D call. This TCR was sampled from a woman aged 18-29 years in good health. In nucleotides, the CDR3 is TGCGCCAGCAGCCCTTGGTACGTCGGAAGAAACACCATATATTTT. Residues: CASSPWYVGRNTIYF.